Reported below is one T cell receptor (beta chain). The data are from a study of shared clonotypes between healthy human individuals. The ends were cut back, 6 bases at V and 5 bases at J, with 14 bases in the middle. The CDR3 has 13 amino acids. Germline V gives CDR1 SGHTA, CDR2 FQGNSA. Each donor was a Caucasian adult residing in Nashville, Tennessee. Assay used: immunoSEQ multiplex PCR; TCRdb lists only in-frame clones, some missing. There are 2 million to 3 million clones in the sample; approximately 93% occur only once, and around 0.4% lies in the top ten. This sequence was found in a man aged 18 to 29 in good health. Some clones in this sample may be carry-over from other donors' samples. Sequencing used naive CD4+ T cells from PBMCs. Subset defined: CD45RA+ positively selected. The chain couples TRBV7-2 to TRBJ2-7, with D perhaps matching TRBD1 or TRBD2 (5 bases each). The CDR3 DNA sequence: TGTGCCAGCAGGGGTTCCGGGGCGGACGAGCAGTACTTC. Translating it yields CASRGSGADEQYF.